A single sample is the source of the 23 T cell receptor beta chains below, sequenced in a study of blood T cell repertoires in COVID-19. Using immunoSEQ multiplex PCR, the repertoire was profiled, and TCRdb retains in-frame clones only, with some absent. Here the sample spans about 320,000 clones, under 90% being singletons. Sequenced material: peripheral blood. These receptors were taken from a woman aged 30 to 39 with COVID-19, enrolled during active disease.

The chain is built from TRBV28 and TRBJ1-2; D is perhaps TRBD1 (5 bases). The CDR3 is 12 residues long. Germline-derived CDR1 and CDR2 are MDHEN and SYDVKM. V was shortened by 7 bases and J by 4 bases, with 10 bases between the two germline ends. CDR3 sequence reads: CASNQGFYGYTF. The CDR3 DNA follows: TGTGCCAGCAACCAGGGCTTCTATGGCTACACCTTC.

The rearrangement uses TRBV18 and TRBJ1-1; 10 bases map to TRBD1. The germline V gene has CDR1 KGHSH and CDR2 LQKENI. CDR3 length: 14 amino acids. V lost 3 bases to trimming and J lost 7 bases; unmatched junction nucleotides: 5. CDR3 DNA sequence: TGTGCCAGCTCACCCGGGACAGGGGTAGATGAAGCTTTCTTT. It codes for CASSPGTGVDEAFF.

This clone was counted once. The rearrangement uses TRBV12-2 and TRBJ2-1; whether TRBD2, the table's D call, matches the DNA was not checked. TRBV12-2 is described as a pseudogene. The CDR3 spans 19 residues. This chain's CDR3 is CASRLERPGGPPSYNEQFF. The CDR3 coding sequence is TGTGCAAGTCGCTTAGAGAGGCCGGGGGGCCCCCCCTCCTACAATGAGCAGTTCTTC.

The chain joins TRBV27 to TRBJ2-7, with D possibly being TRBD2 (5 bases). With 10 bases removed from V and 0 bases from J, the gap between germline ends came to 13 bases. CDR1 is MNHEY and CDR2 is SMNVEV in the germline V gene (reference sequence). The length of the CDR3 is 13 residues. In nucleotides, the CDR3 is TGTGCCACCCGGGGAGCGAACTCCTACGAGCAGTACTTC. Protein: CATRGANSYEQYF.

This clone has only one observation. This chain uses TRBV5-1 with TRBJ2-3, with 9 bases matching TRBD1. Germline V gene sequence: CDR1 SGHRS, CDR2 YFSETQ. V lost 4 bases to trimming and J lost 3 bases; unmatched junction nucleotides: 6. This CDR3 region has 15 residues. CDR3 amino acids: CASSPRDRVTDTQYF. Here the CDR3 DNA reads TGCGCCAGCAGCCCACGGGACAGGGTGACAGATACGCAGTATTTT.

The CDR3 DNA follows: TGTGCCAGCAGCCTCGGGACTAGCGCTATCTACGAGCAGTACTTC. Translation gives CASSLGTSAIYEQYF. V is TRBV3-1 (or the pseudogene TRBV3-2) and J is TRBJ2-7; 10 bases map to TRBD2. In germline, CDR1 is LGHDT, CDR2 YNNKEL (reference sequence). The CDR3 has 15 amino acids. Trimming took 4 bases from V and 3 from J; bases not matched to a gene: 6.

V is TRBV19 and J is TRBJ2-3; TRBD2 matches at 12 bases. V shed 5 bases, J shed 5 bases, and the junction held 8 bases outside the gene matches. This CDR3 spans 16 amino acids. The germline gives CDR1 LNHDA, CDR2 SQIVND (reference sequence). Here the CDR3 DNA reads TGTGCCAGTAGTGGCCATCTAGCGGGGGGGAGAGATACGCAGTATTTT. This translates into CASSGHLAGGRDTQYF. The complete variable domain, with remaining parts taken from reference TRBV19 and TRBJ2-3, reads DGGITQSPKYLFRKEGQNVTLSCEQNLNHDAMYWYRQDPGQGLRLIYYSQIVNDFQKGDIAEGYSVSREKKESFPLTVTSAQKNPTAFYLCASSGHLAGGRDTQYFGPGTRLTVL.

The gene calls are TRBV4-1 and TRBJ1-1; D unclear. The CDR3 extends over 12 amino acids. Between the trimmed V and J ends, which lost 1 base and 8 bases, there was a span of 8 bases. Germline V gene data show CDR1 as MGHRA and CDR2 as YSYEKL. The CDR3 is CASSQVGREAFF. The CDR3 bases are TGCGCCAGCAGCCAAGTGGGGAGGGAAGCTTTCTTT.

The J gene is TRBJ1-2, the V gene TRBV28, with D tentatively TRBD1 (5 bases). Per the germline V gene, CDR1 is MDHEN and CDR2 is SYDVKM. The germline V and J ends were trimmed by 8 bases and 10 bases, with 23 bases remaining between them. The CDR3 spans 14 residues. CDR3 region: CASGHDQATVDYTF. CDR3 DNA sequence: TGTGCCAGCGGACACGACCAAGCCACTGTTGACTACACCTTC.

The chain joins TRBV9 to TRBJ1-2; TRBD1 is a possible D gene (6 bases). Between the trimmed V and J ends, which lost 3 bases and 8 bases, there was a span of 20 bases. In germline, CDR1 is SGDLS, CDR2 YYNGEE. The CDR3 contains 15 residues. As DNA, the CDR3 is TGTGCCAGCAGCGGGACAGAGGACGGCTCCTGGGGCTACACCTTC. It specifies CASSGTEDGSWGYTF. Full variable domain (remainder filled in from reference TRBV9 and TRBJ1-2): DSGVTQTPKHLITATGQRVTLRCSPRSGDLSVYWYQQSLDQGLQFLIQYYNGEERAKGNILERFSAQQFPDLHSELNLSSLELGDSALYFCASSGTEDGSWGYTFGSGTRLTVV.

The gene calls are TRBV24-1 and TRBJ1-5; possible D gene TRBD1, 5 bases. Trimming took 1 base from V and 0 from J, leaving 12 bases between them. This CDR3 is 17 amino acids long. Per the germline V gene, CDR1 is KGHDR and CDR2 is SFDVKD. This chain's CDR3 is CATSDFSRADSNQPQHF. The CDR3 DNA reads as TGTGCCACCAGTGATTTTTCCAGGGCCGATAGCAATCAGCCCCAGCATTTT.

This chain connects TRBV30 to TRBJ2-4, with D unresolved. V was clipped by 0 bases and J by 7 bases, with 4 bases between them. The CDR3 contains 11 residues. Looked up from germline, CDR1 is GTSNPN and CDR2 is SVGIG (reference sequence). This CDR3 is CAWSVRNIQYF. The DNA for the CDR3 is TGTGCCTGGAGTGTACGGAACATTCAGTACTTC.

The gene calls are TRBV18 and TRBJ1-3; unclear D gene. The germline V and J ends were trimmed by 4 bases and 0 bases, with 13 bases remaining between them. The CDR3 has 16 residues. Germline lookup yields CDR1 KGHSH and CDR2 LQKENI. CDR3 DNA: TGTGCCAGCTCACTTGGTGCATTCGGCTCTGGAAACACCATATATTTT. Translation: CASSLGAFGSGNTIYF.

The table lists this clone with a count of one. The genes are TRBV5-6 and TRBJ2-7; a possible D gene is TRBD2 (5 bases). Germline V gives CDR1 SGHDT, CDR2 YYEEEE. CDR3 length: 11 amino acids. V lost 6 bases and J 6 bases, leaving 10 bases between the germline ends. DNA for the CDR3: TGTGCCAGCACCCGAGGGTTCGAGCAGTACTTC. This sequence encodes CASTRGFEQYF.

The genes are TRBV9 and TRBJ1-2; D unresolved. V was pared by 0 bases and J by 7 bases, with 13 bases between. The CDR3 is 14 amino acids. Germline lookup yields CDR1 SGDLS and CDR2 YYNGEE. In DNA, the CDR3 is TGTGCCAGCAGCGTAGGCAACGTAGCAAGTGGCTACACCTTC. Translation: CASSVGNVASGYTF.

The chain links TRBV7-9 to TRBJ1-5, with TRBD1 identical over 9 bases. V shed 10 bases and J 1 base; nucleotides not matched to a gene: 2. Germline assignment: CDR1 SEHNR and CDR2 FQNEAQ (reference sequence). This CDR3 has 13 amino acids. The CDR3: CATGTGSNQPQHF. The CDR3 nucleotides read TGTGCCACAGGGACAGGGAGCAATCAGCCCCAGCATTTT.

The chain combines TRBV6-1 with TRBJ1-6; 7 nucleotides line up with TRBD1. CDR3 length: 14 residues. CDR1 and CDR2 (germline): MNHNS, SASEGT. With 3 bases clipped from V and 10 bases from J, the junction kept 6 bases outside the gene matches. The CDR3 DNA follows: TGTGCCAGCAGTGATTGGGACAGCTACTCACCCCTCCACTTT. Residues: CASSDWDSYSPLHF.

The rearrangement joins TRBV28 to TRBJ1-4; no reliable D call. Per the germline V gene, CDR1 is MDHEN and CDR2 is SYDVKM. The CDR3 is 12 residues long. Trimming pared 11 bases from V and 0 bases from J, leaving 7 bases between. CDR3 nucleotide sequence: TGTGCCCTCGGTACAACTAATGAAAAACTGTTTTTT. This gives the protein CALGTTNEKLFF.

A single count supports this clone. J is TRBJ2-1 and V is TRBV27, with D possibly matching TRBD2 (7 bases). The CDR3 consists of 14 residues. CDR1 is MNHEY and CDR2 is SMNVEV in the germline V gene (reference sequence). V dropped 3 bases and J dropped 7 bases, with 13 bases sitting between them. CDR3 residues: CASSFGGRRNEQFF. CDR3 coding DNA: TGTGCCAGCAGTTTCGGGGGGCGGAGGAATGAGCAGTTCTTC.

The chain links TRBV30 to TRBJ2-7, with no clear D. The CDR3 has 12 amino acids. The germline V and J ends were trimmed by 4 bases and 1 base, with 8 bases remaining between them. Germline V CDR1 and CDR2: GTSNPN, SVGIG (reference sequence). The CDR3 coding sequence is TGTGCCTGGACCGTTGCGTCCTACGAGCAGTACTTC. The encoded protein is CAWTVASYEQYF.

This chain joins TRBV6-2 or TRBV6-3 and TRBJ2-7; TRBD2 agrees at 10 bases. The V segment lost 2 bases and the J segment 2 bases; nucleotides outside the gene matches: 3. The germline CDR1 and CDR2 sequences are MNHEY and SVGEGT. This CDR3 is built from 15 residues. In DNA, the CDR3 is TGTGCCAGCAGTTACAGCGGGGGGGCGGCCTACGAGCAGTACTTC. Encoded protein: CASSYSGGAAYEQYF.

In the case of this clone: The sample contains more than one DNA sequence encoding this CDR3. The CDR3 sequence is CASSYRHRDQWTF. The DNA for the CDR3 is TGTGCCAGCAGTTACCGCCACAGGGATCAGTGGACCTTC. The chain carries TRBV6-6 and TRBJ1-2; weak D call: TRBD1 (6 bases). The CDR3 contains 13 residues. Looked up from germline, CDR1 is MNHNY and CDR2 is SVGAGI (reference sequence). The V gene lost 2 bases and the J gene lost 14 bases, with 18 bases spanning the gap.

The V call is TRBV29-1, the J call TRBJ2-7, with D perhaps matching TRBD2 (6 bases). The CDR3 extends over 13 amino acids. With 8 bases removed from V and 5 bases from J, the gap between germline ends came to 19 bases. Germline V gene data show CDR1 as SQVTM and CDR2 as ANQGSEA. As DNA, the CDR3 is TGCAGCCCCCCTGACGAGGAGGGGAACGAGCAGTACTTC. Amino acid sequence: CSPPDEEGNEQYF.